This TCR beta chain is from a study of T cell responses to AZD1222 COVID-19 vaccine. In the study overall: Second-dose recipients at about 4 or about 12 weeks were treated as one pooled group.

Method: immunoSEQ multiplex PCR; TCRdb's copy keeps in-frame clones and lacks some. This table holds tens of thousands of clones, around 84% found once. With regard to this clone: Its antigen remains unknown.

Study-wide results and caveats: In the spike-specific TCR repertoire, nearly half reportedly target unmutated variant regions.

CDR1 is SGHTA and CDR2 is FQGNSA in the germline V gene. The CDR3 extends over 14 amino acids. Trimming cost V 1 base and J 4 bases, with 10 bases left between them. This specimen consisted of peripheral blood, obtained on day 0 of AZD1222 vaccination. The sequence was collected from an adult in good health. The gene calls are TRBV7-2 and TRBJ1-1; a possible D gene is TRBD1 (5 bases). The CDR3 protein is CASSLVLGPTEAFF. The CDR3 nucleotides are TGTGCCAGCAGCTTAGTTCTGGGACCCACTGAAGCTTTCTTT.